This T cell receptor (beta chain) originates from a study of cytomegalovirus exposure and HLA in healthy donors. Of note for this clone: Its antigen is as yet unknown.

Study-level findings and limits: Across HLA loci, a later analysis found differing TCR association rates, with DRB1 most and HLA-C fewest. In a later analysis, compared with equally common non-associated chains, HLA-associated beta chains were more expanded. Cytomegalovirus association was assigned to some 160 TCR beta chains.

PCR was performed using 60 Vbeta and 13 Jbeta primers. Produced via immunoSEQ multiplex PCR; TCRdb's table is partial and in-frame only. The sample holds 180,000 or so clones; about 80% are singletons and the top ten take under 2.5%. The TCR sequence derives from a woman between 25 and 40 years old in good health and CMV-seropositive. The sequenced sample was PBMCs.

CDR3 DNA: TGTGCCAGCAGCGAAAGGACAGGGGCTGGCACTGAAGCTTTCTTT. Translated, it gives CASSERTGAGTEAFF. The chain is built from TRBV2 and TRBJ1-1; 9 bases match TRBD1. This CDR3 is built from 15 residues. Germline V CDR1 and CDR2: SNHLY, FYNNEI. J lost 4 bases, V lost 6 bases, and 9 bases had no gene match.